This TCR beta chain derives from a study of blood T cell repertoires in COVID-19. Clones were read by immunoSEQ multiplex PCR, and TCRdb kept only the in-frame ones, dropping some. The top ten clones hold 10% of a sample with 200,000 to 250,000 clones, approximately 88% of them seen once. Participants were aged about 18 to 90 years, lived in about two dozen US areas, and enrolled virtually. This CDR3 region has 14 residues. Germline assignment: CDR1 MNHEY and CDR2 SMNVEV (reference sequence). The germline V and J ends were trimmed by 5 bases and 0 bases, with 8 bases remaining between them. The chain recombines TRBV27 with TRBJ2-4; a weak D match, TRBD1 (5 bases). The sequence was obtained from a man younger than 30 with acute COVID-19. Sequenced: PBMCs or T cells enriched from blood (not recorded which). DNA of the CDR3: TGTGCCAGCAGTCTGACAGTAGCCAAAAACATTCAGTACTTC. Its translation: CASSLTVAKNIQYF.